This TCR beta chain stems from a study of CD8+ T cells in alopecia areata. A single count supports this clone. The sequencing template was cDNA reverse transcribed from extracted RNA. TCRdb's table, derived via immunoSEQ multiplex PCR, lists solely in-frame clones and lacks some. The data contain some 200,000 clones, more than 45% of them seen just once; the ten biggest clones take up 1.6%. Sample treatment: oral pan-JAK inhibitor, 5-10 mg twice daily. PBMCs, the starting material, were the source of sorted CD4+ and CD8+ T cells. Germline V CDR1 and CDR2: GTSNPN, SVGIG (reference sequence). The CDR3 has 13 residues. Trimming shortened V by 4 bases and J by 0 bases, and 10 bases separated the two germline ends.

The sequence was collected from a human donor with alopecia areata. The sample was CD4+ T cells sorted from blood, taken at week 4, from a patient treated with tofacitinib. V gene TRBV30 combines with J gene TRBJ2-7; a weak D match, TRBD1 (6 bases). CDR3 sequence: CAWNQGSSYEQYF. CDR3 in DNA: TGTGCCTGGAATCAGGGGAGCTCCTACGAGCAGTACTTC.